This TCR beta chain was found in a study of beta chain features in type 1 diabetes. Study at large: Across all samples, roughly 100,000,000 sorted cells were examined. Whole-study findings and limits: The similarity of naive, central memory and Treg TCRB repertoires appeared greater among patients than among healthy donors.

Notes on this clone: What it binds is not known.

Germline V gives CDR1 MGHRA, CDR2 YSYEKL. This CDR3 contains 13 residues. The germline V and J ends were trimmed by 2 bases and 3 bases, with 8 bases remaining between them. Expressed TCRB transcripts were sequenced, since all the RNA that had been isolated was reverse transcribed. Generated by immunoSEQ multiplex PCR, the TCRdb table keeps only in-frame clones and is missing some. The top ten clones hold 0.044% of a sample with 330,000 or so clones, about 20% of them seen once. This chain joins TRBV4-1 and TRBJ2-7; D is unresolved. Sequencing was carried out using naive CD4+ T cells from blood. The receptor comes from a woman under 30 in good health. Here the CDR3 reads CASSQTQDYEQYF. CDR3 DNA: TGCGCCAGCAGCCAAACACAAGACTACGAGCAGTACTTC.